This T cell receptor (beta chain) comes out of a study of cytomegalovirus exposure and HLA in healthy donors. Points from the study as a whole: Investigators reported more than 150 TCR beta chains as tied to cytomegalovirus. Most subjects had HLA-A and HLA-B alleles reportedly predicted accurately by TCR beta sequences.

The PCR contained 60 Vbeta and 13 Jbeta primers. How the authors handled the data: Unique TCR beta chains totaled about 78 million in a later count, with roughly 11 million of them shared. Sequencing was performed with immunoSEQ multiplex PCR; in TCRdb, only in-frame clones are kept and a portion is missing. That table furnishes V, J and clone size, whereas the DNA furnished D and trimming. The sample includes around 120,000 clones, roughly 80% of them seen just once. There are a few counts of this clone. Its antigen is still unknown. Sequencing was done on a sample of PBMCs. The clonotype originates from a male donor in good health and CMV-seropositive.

The DNA for the CDR3 is TGTGCCAGCAGCTGGGGGAGGGCTGAGCAGTTCTTC. The encoded protein is CASSWGRAEQFF. The gene calls are TRBV11-1 and TRBJ2-1; the match to TRBD2 covers 7 bases. Trimming removed 4 bases from V and 9 bases from J; junction bases left unmatched: 3. Germline values: CDR1 SGHAT, CDR2 FQDESV (reference sequence). The CDR3 runs to 12 residues. Together with reference TRBV11-1 and TRBJ2-1, the CDR3 gives the full variable domain: EAEVAQSPRYKITEKSQAVAFWCDPISGHATLYWYRQILGQGPELLVQFQDESVVDDSQLPKDRFSAERLKGVDSTLKIQPAELGDSAMYLCASSWGRAEQFFGPGTRLTVL.